One sample yielded the 7 T cell receptor beta chains listed below, sequenced in a study of sequential checkpoint blockade in melanoma. Treatment here: randomized to nivolumab then ipilimumab (arm A) or the reverse (arm B). Clones were read by immunoSEQ multiplex PCR, and TCRdb kept only the in-frame ones, dropping some. Counted here are over 9,500 clones, almost 75% occurring once; the ten biggest clones make up roughly a sixth. This sample comprised CD8+ T cells sorted from blood (inferred from file names), obtained from a patient given nivolumab and ipilimumab in sequence. These receptor sequences come from a human donor with melanoma.

The CDR3: CASSRQGAEAFF. CDR3 nucleotide sequence: TGTGCCAGCAGCCGACAGGGGGCTGAAGCTTTCTTT. V and J are TRBV9 and TRBJ1-1; TRBD1 matches 9 bases. V lost 4 bases, J lost 6 bases, and 1 base stayed unmatched. CDR1 is SGDLS and CDR2 is YYNGEE in the germline V gene. The CDR3 runs 12 residues.

The chain combines TRBV27 with TRBJ1-5, with TRBD1 matching 8 bases. Germline assignment: CDR1 MNHEY and CDR2 SMNVEV (reference sequence). This CDR3 comprises 12 residues. J lost 7 bases, V lost 8 bases, and 4 bases had no gene match. The CDR3 here is CASWTGWQPQHF. CDR3 coding DNA: TGTGCCAGCTGGACAGGGTGGCAGCCCCAGCATTTT.

There are a few counts of this clone. The chain uses TRBV5-6 and TRBJ2-7; the D gene is possibly TRBD2 (5 bases). This CDR3 has 15 amino acids. Germline values: CDR1 SGHDT, CDR2 YYEEEE. V lost 1 base, J lost 0 bases, and 11 bases lay in between. CDR3 sequence (DNA): TGTGCCAGCAGCTTGAGGACTCCCCGCTCCTACGAGCAGTACTTC. It translates to CASSLRTPRSYEQYF.

V and J are TRBV7-9 and TRBJ2-1; 12 bases are a match to TRBD2. Germline trimming cut 1 base from V and 12 bases from J; bases unmatched to any gene: 10. CDR3 length: 16 residues. Germline V gives CDR1 SEHNR, CDR2 FQNEAQ (reference sequence). This CDR3 reads CASSLVETSGRWSQFF. CDR3 sequence (DNA): TGTGCCAGCAGCTTAGTGGAGACTAGCGGGAGATGGTCGCAGTTCTTC. The full variable domain, completed using reference TRBV7-9 and TRBJ2-1, is DTGVSQNPRHKITKRGQNVTFRCDPISEHNRLYWYRQTLGQGPEFLTYFQNEAQLEKSRLLSDRFSAERPKGSFSTLEIQRTEQGDSAMYLCASSLVETSGRWSQFFGPGTRLTVL.

This chain connects TRBV27 to TRBJ2-5, with TRBD2 matching 10 bases. CDR1 and CDR2 from the germline V gene are MNHEY and SMNVEV (reference sequence). The trim removed 7 bases at V and 5 bases at J, leaving 13 bases unmatched. The CDR3 has 16 residues. CDR3 in DNA: TGTGCCAGCACCTCTGGTTTAGCGGGGGGCCTGGAGACCCAGTACTTC. This codes for CASTSGLAGGLETQYF.

The chain couples TRBV2 to TRBJ2-7; 11 positions match TRBD2. Germline V gives CDR1 SNHLY, CDR2 FYNNEI. V trimming: 6 bases; J trimming: 2 bases; junction bases outside the gene matches: 6. The CDR3 is 15 residues long. The CDR3 protein is CASSVGTSGTYEQYF. The CDR3 DNA follows: TGTGCCAGCAGCGTCGGGACTAGCGGTACCTACGAGCAGTACTTC. The whole variable domain, remainder taken from reference TRBV2 and TRBJ2-7, is EPEVTQTPSHQVTQMGQEVILRCVPISNHLYFYWYRQILGQKVEFLVSFYNNEISEKSEIFDDQFSVERPDGSNFTLKIRSTKLEDSAMYFCASSVGTSGTYEQYFGPGTRLTVT.

The chain links TRBV5-1 to TRBJ1-6; 7 nucleotides line up with TRBD1. The CDR3 extends over 17 amino acids. V dropped 4 bases and J dropped 6; count of bases not matched to a gene: 13. The germline V gene encodes CDR1 SGHRS and CDR2 YFSETQ. CDR3 DNA sequence: TGCGCCAGCAGCAGAGACAGGGAGGTATATGGTAATTCACCCCTCCACTTT. It yields the protein CASSRDREVYGNSPLHF.